This record looks at one T cell receptor beta chain sequence and its context. The record originates from a study of blood T cell repertoires in COVID-19. For the study at large: COVID-19 samples, acute and convalescent, were from the United States, Italy and Spain. The cDNA or gDNA used as material had been derived from T cells, B-cell-depleted T cells, or PBMCs.

The germline V gene encodes CDR1 SGHVS and CDR2 FQNEAQ. The CDR3 has 16 amino acids. Germline trimming cut 4 bases from V and 2 bases from J; bases unmatched to any gene: 4. In the original workflow: Nucleated cell number was recorded as an estimate derived from reference gene primer amplification. The method was immunoSEQ multiplex PCR; TCRdb's version includes in-frame clones alone and lacks a portion of them. The D gene and trimming were derived from the DNA, and the V and J assignments and clone size from that table. The repertoire consists of 250,000 to 300,000 clones, with approximately 85% occurring once and the leading ten covering 8% to 13%.

Sample: peripheral blood. The receptor was derived from a woman between 70 and 85 years old with acute or convalescent COVID-19. This chain uses TRBV7-8 with TRBJ2-5, with TRBD2 identical over 13 bases. The CDR3 loop is CASSSGTSGVQETQYF. CDR3 in DNA: TGTGCCAGCAGCTCAGGGACTAGCGGGGTACAAGAGACCCAGTACTTC.